Reported below is one T cell receptor (beta chain). This sample stems from a study of T-cell memory formation after mild COVID-19. The CDR3 has 13 amino acids. With 6 bases removed from V and 4 bases from J, the gap between germline ends came to 10 bases. Germline CDR1 and CDR2: SNHLY and FYNNEI. TCRdb passed the 5' RACE reads through MiXCR, listing each CDR3 protein once. This sample has 350,000 to 500,000 distinct CDR3 sequences; 20% occur once, and the top ten carry roughly 8.4%. This receptor was identified in an adult woman who had mild COVID-19 (a few samples of this study predate the infection). Cell type and time point are not known. J is TRBJ2-1 and V is TRBV2; D remains ambiguous. What was sequenced was PBMCs or a T cell subset sorted from them (not recorded which). The CDR3 sequence: CASRQSQYNEQFF. As DNA, the CDR3 is TGTGCCAGCAGGCAATCACAATACAATGAGCAGTTCTTC.